The present entry profiles one TCR beta chain with its context. TCR beta VDJ and CDR3 profiles were obtained from a genomic DNA template. TCRdb reprocessed the reads with MiXCR, giving one entry per CDR3 protein. The table has about 180,000 distinct CDR3 sequences, about 60% seen once. Those patients picked for sequencing had displayed CD8+CD57+ cell expansion on flow cytometry. By the time of blood sampling, patients had still received no therapy. The germline V gene has CDR1 SEHNR and CDR2 FQNEAQ (reference sequence). The CDR3 has 14 residues. V gave up 4 bases and J gave up 1 base, with 11 bases separating them. This record comes from a study of CD8+CD57+ T cells in acquired aplastic anemia.

Sequenced input: sorted CD4+, CD8+, or CD8+CD57+ T cells (not recorded which) from PBMCs. This TCR was recovered from a human donor with aplastic anemia. This rearrangement joins TRBV7-9 to TRBJ2-7; tentative D call: TRBD1 (5 bases). As DNA, the CDR3 is TGTGCCAGCAGCTCCGATGGGGCTTCCTACGAGCAGTACTTC. It is translated as CASSSDGASYEQYF.